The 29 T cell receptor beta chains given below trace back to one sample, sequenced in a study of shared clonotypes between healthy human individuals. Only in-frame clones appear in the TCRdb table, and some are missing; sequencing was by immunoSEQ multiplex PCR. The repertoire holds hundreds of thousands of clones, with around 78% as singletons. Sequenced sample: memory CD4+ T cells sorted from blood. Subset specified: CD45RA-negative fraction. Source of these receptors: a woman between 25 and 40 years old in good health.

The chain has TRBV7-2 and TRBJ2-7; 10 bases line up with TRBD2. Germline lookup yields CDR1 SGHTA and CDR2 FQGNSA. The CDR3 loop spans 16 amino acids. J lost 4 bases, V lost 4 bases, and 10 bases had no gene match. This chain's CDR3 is CASSSLASGRLYEQYF. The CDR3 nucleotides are TGTGCCAGCAGCTCGCTGGCTAGCGGGAGATTGTACGAGCAGTACTTC. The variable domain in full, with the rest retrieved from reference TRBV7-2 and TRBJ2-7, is GAGVSQSPSNKVTEKGKDVELRCDPISGHTALYWYRQSLGQGLEFLIYFQGNSAPDKSGLPSDRFSAERTGGSVSTLTIQRTQQEDSAVYLCASSSLASGRLYEQYFGPGTRLTVT.

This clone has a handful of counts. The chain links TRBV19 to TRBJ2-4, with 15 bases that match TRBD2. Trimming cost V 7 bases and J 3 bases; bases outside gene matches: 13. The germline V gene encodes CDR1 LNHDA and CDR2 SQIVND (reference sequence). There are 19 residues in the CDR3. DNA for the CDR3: TGTGCCAGTACCCTAGGGACTAGCGGGAGGAGTGCGAACAAAAACATTCAGTACTTC. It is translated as CASTLGTSGRSANKNIQYF.

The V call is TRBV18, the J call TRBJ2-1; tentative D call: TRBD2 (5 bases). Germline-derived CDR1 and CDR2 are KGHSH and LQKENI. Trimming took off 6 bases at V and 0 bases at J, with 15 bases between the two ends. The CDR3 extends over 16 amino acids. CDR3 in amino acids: CASSSDSLSSYNEQFF. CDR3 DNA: TGTGCCAGCTCTTCGGACTCACTAAGCTCCTACAATGAGCAGTTCTTC.

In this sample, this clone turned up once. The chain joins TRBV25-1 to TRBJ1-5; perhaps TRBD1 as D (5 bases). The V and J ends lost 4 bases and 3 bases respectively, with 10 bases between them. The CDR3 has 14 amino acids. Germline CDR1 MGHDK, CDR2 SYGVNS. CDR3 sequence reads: CASSGGVDNQPQHF. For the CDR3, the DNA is TGTGCCAGCAGTGGAGGGGTGGACAATCAGCCCCAGCATTTT.

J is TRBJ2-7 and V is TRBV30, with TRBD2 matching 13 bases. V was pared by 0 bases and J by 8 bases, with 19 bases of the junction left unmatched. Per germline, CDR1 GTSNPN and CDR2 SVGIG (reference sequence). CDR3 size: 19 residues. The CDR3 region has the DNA TGTGCCTGGAGTGTAACCCGGGAAAGGCGGACTAGCGGGAGAACCCAGCAGTACTTC. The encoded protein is CAWSVTRERRTSGRTQQYF.

The CDR3 coding sequence is TGCGCCAGCAGCCAAGAAGGACTAGCGGGAGAAGAGACCCAGTACTTC. This translates into CASSQEGLAGEETQYF. The chain has TRBV4-1 and TRBJ2-5, with 13 bases aligning to TRBD2. The CDR3 is made up of 16 amino acids. Trimming at V came to 0 bases and at J to 3 bases, leaving 1 base not matched to a gene. Germline assignment: CDR1 MGHRA and CDR2 YSYEKL.

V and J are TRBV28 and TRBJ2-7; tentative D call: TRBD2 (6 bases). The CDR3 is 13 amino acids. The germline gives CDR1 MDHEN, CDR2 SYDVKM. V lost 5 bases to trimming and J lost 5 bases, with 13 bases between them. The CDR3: CASSIGTRDEQYF. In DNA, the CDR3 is TGTGCCAGCAGTATCGGGACTCGGGACGAGCAGTACTTC.

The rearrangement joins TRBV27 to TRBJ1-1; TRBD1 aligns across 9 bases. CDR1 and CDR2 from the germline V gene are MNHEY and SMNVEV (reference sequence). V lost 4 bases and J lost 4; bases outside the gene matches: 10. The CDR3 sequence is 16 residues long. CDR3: CASSSIATGGSTEAFF. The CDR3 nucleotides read TGTGCCAGCAGTTCAATTGCGACAGGGGGGTCCACTGAAGCTTTCTTT.

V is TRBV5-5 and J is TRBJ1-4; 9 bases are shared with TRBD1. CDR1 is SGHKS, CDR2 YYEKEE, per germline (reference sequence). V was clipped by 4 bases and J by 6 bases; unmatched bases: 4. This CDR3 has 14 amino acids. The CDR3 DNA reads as TGTGCCAGCAGCGTGACAGGGGGTGATGAAAAACTGTTTTTT. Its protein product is CASSVTGGDEKLFF.

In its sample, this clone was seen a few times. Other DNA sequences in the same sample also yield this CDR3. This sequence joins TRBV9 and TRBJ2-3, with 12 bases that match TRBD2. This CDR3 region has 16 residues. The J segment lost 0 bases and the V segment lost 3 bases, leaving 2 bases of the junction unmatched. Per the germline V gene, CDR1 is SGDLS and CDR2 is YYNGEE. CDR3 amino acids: CASSAGTSGSTDTQYF. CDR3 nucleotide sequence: TGTGCCAGCAGCGCTGGGACTAGCGGGAGCACAGATACGCAGTATTTT.

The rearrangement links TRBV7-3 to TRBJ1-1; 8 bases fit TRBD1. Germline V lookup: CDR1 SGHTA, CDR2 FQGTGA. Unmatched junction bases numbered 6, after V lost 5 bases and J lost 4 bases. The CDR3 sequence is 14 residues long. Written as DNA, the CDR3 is TGTGCCAGCAGCGCCGGACAGGGATTCACTGAAGCTTTCTTT. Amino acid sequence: CASSAGQGFTEAFF. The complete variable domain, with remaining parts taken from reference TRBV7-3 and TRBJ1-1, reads GAGVSQTPSNKVTEKGKYVELRCDPISGHTALYWYRQSLGQGPEFLIYFQGTGAADDSGLPNDRFFAVRPEGSVSTLKIQRTERGDSAVYLCASSAGQGFTEAFFGQGTRLTVV.

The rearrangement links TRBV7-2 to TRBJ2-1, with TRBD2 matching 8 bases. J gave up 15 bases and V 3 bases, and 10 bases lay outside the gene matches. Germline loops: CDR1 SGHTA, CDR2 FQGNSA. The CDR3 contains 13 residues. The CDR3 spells CASSLGGLGEMFF. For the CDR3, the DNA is TGTGCCAGCAGCTTGGGGGGACTAGGGGAAATGTTCTTC.

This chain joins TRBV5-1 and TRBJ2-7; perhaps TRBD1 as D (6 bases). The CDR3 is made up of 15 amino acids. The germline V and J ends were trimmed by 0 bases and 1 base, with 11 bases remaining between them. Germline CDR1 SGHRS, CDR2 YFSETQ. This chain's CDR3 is CASSLVTGKSYEQYF. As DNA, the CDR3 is TGCGCCAGCAGCTTGGTAACAGGGAAGTCCTACGAGCAGTACTTC.

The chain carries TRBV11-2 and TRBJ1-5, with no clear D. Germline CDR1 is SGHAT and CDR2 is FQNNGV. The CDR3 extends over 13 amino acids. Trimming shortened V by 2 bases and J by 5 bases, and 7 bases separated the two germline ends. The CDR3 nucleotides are TGTGCCAGCAGCTTATTTGACGATCAGCCCCAGCATTTT. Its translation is CASSLFDDQPQHF.

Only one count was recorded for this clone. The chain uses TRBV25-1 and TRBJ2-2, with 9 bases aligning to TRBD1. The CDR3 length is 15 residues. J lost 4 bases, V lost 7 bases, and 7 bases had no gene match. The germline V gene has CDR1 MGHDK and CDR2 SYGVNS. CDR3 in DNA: TGTGCCAGCACCTCGCAGACAGGGGGCACCGGGGAGCTGTTTTTT. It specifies CASTSQTGGTGELFF.

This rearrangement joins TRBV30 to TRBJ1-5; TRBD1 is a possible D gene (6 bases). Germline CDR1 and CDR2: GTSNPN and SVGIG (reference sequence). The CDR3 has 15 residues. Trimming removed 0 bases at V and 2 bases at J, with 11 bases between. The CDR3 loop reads CAWSVRAGGNQPQHF. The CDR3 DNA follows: TGTGCCTGGAGTGTGAGGGCAGGGGGCAATCAGCCCCAGCATTTT.

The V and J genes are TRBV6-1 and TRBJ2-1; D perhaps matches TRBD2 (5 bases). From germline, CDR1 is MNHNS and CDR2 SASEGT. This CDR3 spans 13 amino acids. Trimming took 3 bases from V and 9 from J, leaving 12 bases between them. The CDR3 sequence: CASSDVAGGEQFF. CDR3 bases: TGTGCCAGCAGTGATGTGGCAGGAGGTGAGCAGTTCTTC.

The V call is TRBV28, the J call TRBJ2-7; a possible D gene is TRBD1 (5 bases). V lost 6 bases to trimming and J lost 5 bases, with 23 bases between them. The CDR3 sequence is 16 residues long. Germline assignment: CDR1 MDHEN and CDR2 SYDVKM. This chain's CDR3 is CASSPNRFLIGHEQYF. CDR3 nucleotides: TGTGCCAGCAGCCCTAACAGGTTCCTCATCGGTCACGAGCAGTACTTC.

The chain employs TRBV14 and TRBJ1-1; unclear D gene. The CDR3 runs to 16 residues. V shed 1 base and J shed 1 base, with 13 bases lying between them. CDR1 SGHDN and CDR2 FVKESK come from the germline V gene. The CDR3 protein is CASSQVAGIKNTEAFF. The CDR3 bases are TGTGCCAGCAGCCAAGTGGCAGGTATTAAGAACACTGAAGCTTTCTTT.

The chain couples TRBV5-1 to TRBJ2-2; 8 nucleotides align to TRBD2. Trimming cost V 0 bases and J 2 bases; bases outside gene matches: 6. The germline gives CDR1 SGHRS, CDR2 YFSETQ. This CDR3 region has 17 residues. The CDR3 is CASSLGTSSVNTGELFF. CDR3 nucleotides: TGCGCCAGCAGCTTGGGGACTAGCTCTGTAAACACCGGGGAGCTGTTTTTT. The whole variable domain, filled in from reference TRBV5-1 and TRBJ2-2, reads KAGVTQTPRYLIKTRGQQVTLSCSPISGHRSVSWYQQTPGQGLQFLFEYFSETQRNKGNFPGRFSGRQFSNSRSEMNVSTLELGDSALYLCASSLGTSSVNTGELFFGEGSRLTVL.

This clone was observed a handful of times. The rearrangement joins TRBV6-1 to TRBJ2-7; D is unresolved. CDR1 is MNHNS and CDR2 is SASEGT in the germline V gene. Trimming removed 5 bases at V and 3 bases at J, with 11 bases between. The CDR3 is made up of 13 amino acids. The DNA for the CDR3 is TGTGCCAGCAGTCCCCGACGGAACTACGAGCAGTACTTC. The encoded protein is CASSPRRNYEQYF.

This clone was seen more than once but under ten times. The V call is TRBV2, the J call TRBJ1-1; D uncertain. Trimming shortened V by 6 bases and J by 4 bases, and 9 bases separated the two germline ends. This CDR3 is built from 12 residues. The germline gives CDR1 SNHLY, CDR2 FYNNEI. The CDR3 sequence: CASRAEVTEAFF. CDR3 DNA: TGTGCCAGCAGGGCTGAGGTCACTGAAGCTTTCTTT.

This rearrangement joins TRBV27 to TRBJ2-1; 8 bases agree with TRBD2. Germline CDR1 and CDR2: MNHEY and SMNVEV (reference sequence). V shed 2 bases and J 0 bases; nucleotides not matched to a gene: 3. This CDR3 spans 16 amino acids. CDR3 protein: CASSLLGGVSYNEQFF. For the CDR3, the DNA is TGTGCCAGCAGTTTACTCGGGGGGGTCTCCTACAATGAGCAGTTCTTC.

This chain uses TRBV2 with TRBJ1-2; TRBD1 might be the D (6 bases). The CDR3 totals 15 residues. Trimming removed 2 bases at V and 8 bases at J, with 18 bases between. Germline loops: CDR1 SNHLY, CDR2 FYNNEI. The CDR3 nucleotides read TGTGCCAGCAGTGAACTGGCTGGGCAGGGGAGCGGCTACACCTTC. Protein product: CASSELAGQGSGYTF. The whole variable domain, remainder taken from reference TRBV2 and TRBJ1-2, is EPEVTQTPSHQVTQMGQEVILRCVPISNHLYFYWYRQILGQKVEFLVSFYNNEISEKSEIFDDQFSVERPDGSNFTLKIRSTKLEDSAMYFCASSELAGQGSGYTFGSGTRLTVV.

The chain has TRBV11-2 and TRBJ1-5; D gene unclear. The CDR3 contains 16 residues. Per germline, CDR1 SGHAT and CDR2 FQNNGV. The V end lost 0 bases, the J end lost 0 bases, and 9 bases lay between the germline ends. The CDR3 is CASSLDSSYSNQPQHF. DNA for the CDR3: TGTGCCAGCAGCTTAGATTCCAGTTATAGCAATCAGCCCCAGCATTTT.

CDR3 sequence (DNA): TGTGCCAGCAGCCCAGCTAACTATGGCTACACCTTC. Translating it yields CASSPANYGYTF. V is TRBV6-1 and J is TRBJ1-2; D is ambiguous. Trimming removed 6 bases from V and 0 bases from J, with 5 bases in between. The CDR3 extends over 12 amino acids. CDR1 is MNHNS, CDR2 SASEGT, per germline.

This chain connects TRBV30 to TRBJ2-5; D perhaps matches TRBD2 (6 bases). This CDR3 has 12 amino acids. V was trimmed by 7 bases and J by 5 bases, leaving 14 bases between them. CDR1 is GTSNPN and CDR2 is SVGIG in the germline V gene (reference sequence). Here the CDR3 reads CAYKRGWETQYF. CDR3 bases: TGTGCCTATAAACGGGGGTGGGAGACCCAGTACTTC.

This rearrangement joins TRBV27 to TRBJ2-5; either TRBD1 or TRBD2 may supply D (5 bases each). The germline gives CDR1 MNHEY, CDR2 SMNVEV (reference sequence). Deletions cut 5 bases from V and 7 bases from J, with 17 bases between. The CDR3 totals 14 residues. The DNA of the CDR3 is TGTGCCAGCAGTCCCCAGAGGGACCTAGGGACCCAGTACTTC. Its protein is CASSPQRDLGTQYF.

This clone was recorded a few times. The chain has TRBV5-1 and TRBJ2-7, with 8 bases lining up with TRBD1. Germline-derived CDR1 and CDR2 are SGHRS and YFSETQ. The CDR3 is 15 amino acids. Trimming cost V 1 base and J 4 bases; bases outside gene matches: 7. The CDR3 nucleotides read TGCGCCAGCAGCTTGACCGGACAGGGCGGGTACGAGCAGTACTTC. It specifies CASSLTGQGGYEQYF.